The T cell receptor (beta chain) described here comes from a study of T cells in Graves' hyperthyroidism and ophthalmopathy (dated by TCRdb to the late 2010s). Broadly, across the study: Peripheral blood samples were taken at the time of initial diagnosis, prior to any treatment. To identify TCR V-J signatures that set the groups apart, the researchers used a discovery cohort of 100 patients, made up of some 41 with Graves' ophthalmopathy and 57 with stable Graves' hyperthyroidism. Prospective prediction of ophthalmopathy was tested in an independent validation cohort of 18 to 20 hyperthyroidism patients and 15 to 17 patients who later progressed to ophthalmopathy. The roughly 100 discovery patients were randomly divided into training and test sets at a 7:3 ratio. The study also compared thyroid tissue and blood T-cell repertoires from over 5 Graves' hyperthyroidism patients. After blood sampling, hyperthyroidism patients were treated with methimazole at a starting dose of 30 mg daily, and ophthalmopathy patients were treated with high-dose intravenous methylprednisolone. The paper describes TCR Vbeta CDR3 sequencing of about 140 peripheral blood samples, made up of approximately 40 ophthalmopathy patients, roughly 72 hyperthyroidism patients and 17 progressor patients.

CDR1 SNHLY and CDR2 FYNNEI were looked up in the germline V gene. V drops 3 bases and J drops 0 bases, leaving 12 bases in between. The CDR3, from cysteine to phenylalanine, totals 17 residues. The only DNA kept is the CDR3, 51 bases in frame from the first base. The TCR beta CDR3 regions were amplified from the RNA transcripts. The first round of RT-PCR for the TCR CDR3 was performed with the HTBI primer set and the Qiagen OneStep RT-PCR kit. Libraries were constructed in a second round of multiplex PCR, after which size selection and purification were performed. Paired-end sequencing of the libraries was performed with 100 bp reads on an Illumina HiSeq2000. The paper's data handling went like this. SOAPnuke was used to process the raw data, removing reads that contained adapters or uncalled bases, had a mean Phred below 15, or lacked an exact match to the constant primer or identifier. High-quality paired reads were merged with COPE v1.2.5, and unique nucleotide sequences were defined as clonotypes. MiTCR v1.1 was used to align clonotypes to the IMGT TRBV, TRBD and TRBJ reference segments. Only V-J combinations with frequency above 0.0001, covering approximately 99% of repertoires, were analysed. The TCS score was defined as F50 (clonal expansion) divided by E x V (chaos), with BLOSUM62-based TCRdist calculated between CDR3 peptides within each V-J. Welch's t-statistics and random forest reduced fewer than 600 V-J features to 10 to 15, which were used in a naive Bayes classifier (R e1071). Using fastp trimming at Q25 and MiXCR clonotype assembly, TCRdb reanalyzed the public sequencing data and kept in-frame beta chains. Each entry merges the rows of one CDR3 protein and shows their most common DNA and genes. The V and J calls, along with clone size, are taken from TCRdb and not from the paper's own processing. The sample records about 360,000 distinct CDR3 sequences, less than 15% of which are singletons. Around a tenth of the sample belongs to the ten largest clones.

Stable Graves' hyperthyroidism was defined as the absence of progression to ophthalmopathy over 18 months of follow-up. The hyperthyroidism patients were between 18 and 65 years old and newly diagnosed, with a disease duration of less than 2 months. Exclusion was applied to patients with uncontrolled infections, other autoimmune diseases, pregnancy or lactation. Diagnoses relied on clinical symptoms, serum thyroxine and TRAb, thyroid ultrasound and orbital computed tomography. PBMCs were separated from under 12 ml of fresh peripheral blood using Ficoll-Paque density gradient centrifugation. Total RNA was extracted using Trizol reagent, and RNA quality was assessed on an Agilent 2100 Bioanalyzer. What the authors observed across the whole study: Most expanded thyroid clonotypes (frequency above 0.001) were also detected in blood, a finding suggesting that blood repertoires may reflect thyroid immune responses. A 13 V-J signature model separated ophthalmopathy from stable hyperthyroidism, with 87.88% sensitivity and 81.08% specificity in cross-validation and 80%/75% in testing. No statistical method was used to set the sample size in advance, and investigators knew the group allocation. During validation, the model predicted progression to ophthalmopathy a median of approximately 6.5 months ahead of onset, with almost 71% sensitivity and 72.22% specificity.

On this clonotype: Its antigen is unknown. No qualities accompany the bases; no much larger clone lies one base away.

The clonotype was recovered from a woman aged 18-29 years with Graves' hyperthyroidism. Sample: blood. In this chain, TRBV2 is recombined with TRBJ2-6, with no confidently assigned D gene. The DNA reads TGTGCCAGCAGTGAGGGATCACCCTTCTCTGGGGCCAACGTCCTGACTTTC. This encodes CASSEGSPFSGANVLTF.